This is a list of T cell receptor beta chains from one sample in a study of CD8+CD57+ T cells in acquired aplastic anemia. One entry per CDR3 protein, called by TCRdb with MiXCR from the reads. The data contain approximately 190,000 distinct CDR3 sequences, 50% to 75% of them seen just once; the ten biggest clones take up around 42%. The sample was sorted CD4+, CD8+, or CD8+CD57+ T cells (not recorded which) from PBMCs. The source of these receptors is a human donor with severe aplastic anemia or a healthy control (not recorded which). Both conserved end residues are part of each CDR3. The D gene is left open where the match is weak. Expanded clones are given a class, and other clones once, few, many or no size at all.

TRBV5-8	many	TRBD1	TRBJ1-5	CASSLPGQGFWRNQPQHF	TGTGCCAGCAGCTTACCAGGACAGGGGTTTTGGCGCAATCAGCCCCAGCATTTT
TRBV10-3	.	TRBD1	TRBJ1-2	CAISETGVHGYTF	TGTGCCATCAGTGAGACAGGGGTTCATGGCTACACCTTC
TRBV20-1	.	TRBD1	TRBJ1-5	CSATGSLQGAPQHF	TGCAGTGCTACCGGGTCCTTACAGGGGGCGCCCCAGCATTTT
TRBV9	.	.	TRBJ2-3	CASSGLPSVTQYF	TGTGCCAGCAGCGGCTTACCTAGCGTCACGCAGTATTTT
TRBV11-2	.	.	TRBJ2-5	CASSQRGAQYF	TGTGCCAGCAGCCAGAGGGGGGCCCAGTACTTC
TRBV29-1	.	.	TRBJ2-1	CSVEDGLVPEQFF	TGCAGCGTTGAAGATGGGCTAGTGCCTGAGCAGTTCTTC
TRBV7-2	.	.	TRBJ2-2	CASSAWGYGELFF	TGTGCCAGCAGCGCCTGGGGCTACGGGGAGCTGTTTTTT
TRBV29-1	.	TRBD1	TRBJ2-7	CSVEDTGGTAYEQYF	TGCAGCGTTGAAGATACAGGGGGCACAGCCTACGAGCAGTACTTC
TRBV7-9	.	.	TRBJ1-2	CASSLRDPYGYTF	TGTGCCAGCAGCCTCCGGGACCCCTATGGCTACACCTTC
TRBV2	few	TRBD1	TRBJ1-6	CASFRDRGNSPLHF	TGTGCCAGCTTCCGGGACAGGGGAAATTCACCCCTCCACTTT
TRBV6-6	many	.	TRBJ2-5	CASRPGTGRETQYF	TGTGCCAGCAGGCCCGGAACAGGGCGGGAGACCCAGTACTTC
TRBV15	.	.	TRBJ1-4	CATRVGLNEKLFF	TGTGCCACCAGGGTGGGGTTGAATGAAAAACTGTTTTTT
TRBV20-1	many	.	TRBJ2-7	CSARAGGLQAIRIYEQYF	TGCAGTGCTAGAGCCGGCGGGTTACAGGCTATTCGGATCTACGAGCAGTACTTC
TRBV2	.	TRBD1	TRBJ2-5	CASRTGAINEETQYF	TGTGCCAGCAGAACAGGGGCGATTAATGAAGAGACCCAGTACTTC
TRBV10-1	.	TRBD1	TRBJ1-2	CASSAQGVGYGYTF	TGCGCCAGCAGTGCACAGGGGGTCGGCTATGGCTACACCTTC
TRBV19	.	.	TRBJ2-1	CASSTRSPGYNEQFF	TGTGCCAGTAGTACCAGGAGCCCGGGGTACAATGAGCAGTTCTTC